These 20 T cell receptor beta chains share one sample of origin, sequenced in a study of neoadjuvant anti-PD-1 for oral cavity cancer (dated by TCRdb to the early 2020s). The protocol used for the library was the immunoSEQ multiplex PCR assay. TCRdb holds this immuneACCESS table with in-frame rearrangements only. Some clones are missing; in checked studies, unresolved V genes explain under half, and the rest has no known cause. This sample holds 6,000 to 7,500 clones; 76% were observed only once. The ten largest clones capture less than 3.5% of the sample. The time point label, as the study defines it: before neoadjuvant nivolumab. The specimen was PBMCs, collected before nivolumab (anti-PD-1) treatment. These receptors originate from a person aged 35-79 years with oral cavity squamous cell carcinoma.

This clone appeared a few times. This chain joins TRBV4-3 and TRBJ1-2; D is undetermined. Germline V gene data show CDR1 as LGHNA and CDR2 as YSLEER. This CDR3 has 15 amino acids. V lost 1 base to trimming and J lost 6 bases, with 15 bases between them. The chain's CDR3 is CASSQGRLARHGYTF. Written as DNA, the CDR3 is TGCGCCAGCAGCCAAGGTCGACTGGCTCGCCATGGCTACACCTTC.

This clone has just a few counts. This chain uses TRBV6-5 with TRBJ1-1, with D unclear. This CDR3 contains 13 residues. Deletions cut 5 bases from V and 0 bases from J, with 7 bases between. CDR1 and CDR2 from the germline V gene are MNHEY and SVGAGI. The CDR3 nucleotides are TGTGCCAGCAGTCCTCCAATGAACACTGAAGCTTTCTTT. It translates to CASSPPMNTEAFF.

The chain links TRBV11-2 to TRBJ2-1; D remains ambiguous. V lost 2 bases and J lost 10, with 15 bases in between. Germline CDR1 is SGHAT and CDR2 is FQNNGV. The CDR3 is 14 residues long. The CDR3 region has the DNA TGTGCCAGCAGCTTATTAATTAGTCCCCCAGAGCAGTTCTTC. Translating it yields CASSLLISPPEQFF. Combining the CDR3 with reference TRBV11-2 and TRBJ2-1 gives the whole variable domain EAGVAQSPRYKIIEKRQSVAFWCNPISGHATLYWYQQILGQGPKLLIQFQNNGVVDDSQLPKDRFSAERLKGVDSTLKIQPAKLEDSAVYLCASSLLISPPEQFFGPGTRLTVL.

The gene calls are TRBV5-1 and TRBJ2-3; possibly TRBD2 for D (7 bases). Germline-derived CDR1 and CDR2 are SGHRS and YFSETQ. The germline V and J ends were trimmed by 5 bases and 0 bases, with 13 bases remaining between them. The length of the CDR3 is 15 residues. In DNA form, the CDR3 reads TGCGCCAGCAGGGGAGGGGGGCTTAGCACAGATACGCAGTATTTT. Encoded protein: CASRGGGLSTDTQYF.

The gene calls are TRBV4-3 and TRBJ2-1; 9 nucleotides agree with TRBD2. Germline V lookup: CDR1 LGHNA, CDR2 YSLEER. This CDR3 is 16 amino acids long. V shed 0 bases, J shed 0 bases, and the junction held 0 bases outside the gene matches. The CDR3 bases are TGCGCCAGCAGCCAAGAAGCGGGGGGCTCCTACAATGAGCAGTTCTTC. Protein product: CASSQEAGGSYNEQFF.

The chain couples TRBV19 to TRBJ1-3; D is possibly TRBD1 (5 bases). V was clipped by 1 base and J by 4 bases, with 8 bases between them. In germline, CDR1 is LNHDA, CDR2 SQIVND (reference sequence). This CDR3 has 14 amino acids. The CDR3 DNA reads as TGTGCCAGTAGTATAGGAGGGGTCGGAAACACCATATATTTT. The encoded protein is CASSIGGVGNTIYF.

The chain employs TRBV6-1 and TRBJ2-4; possibly TRBD1 for D (5 bases). Germline V gives CDR1 MNHNS, CDR2 SASEGT. Trimming removed 8 bases from V and 6 bases from J, with 8 bases in between. The CDR3 has 11 residues. This chain's CDR3 is CASGQGNIQYF. The CDR3 bases are TGTGCCAGCGGGCAGGGAAACATTCAGTACTTC.

V and J are TRBV5-1 and TRBJ2-2, with 8 bases matching TRBD1. The ends lost 0 bases at V and 2 bases at J; junction bases unmatched: 3. CDR3 size: 16 residues. Germline V gene lookup returns CDR1 SGHRS and CDR2 YFSETQ. The CDR3 nucleotides are TGCGCCAGCAGCTTGGACAGGGGGATAAACACCGGGGAGCTGTTTTTT. It specifies CASSLDRGINTGELFF. The full variable domain, with the rest looked up from reference TRBV5-1 and TRBJ2-2, is KAGVTQTPRYLIKTRGQQVTLSCSPISGHRSVSWYQQTPGQGLQFLFEYFSETQRNKGNFPGRFSGRQFSNSRSEMNVSTLELGDSALYLCASSLDRGINTGELFFGEGSRLTVL.

This rearrangement joins TRBV11-2 to TRBJ1-1; the match to TRBD1 covers 8 bases. V shed 5 bases, J shed 0 bases, and the junction held 5 bases outside the gene matches. The germline gives CDR1 SGHAT, CDR2 FQNNGV. This CDR3 region has 15 residues. In DNA form, the CDR3 reads TGTGCCAGCAGCACGAGGACAGGGATGAACACTGAAGCTTTCTTT. This sequence encodes CASSTRTGMNTEAFF.

The chain couples TRBV15 to TRBJ2-4; 10 nucleotides align to TRBD1. Unmatched junction bases numbered 13, after V lost 2 bases and J lost 0 bases. CDR1 and CDR2 (germline): LNHNV, YYDKDF (reference sequence). The CDR3 is made up of 20 amino acids. CDR3 nucleotide sequence: TGTGCCACCAGCAGATCAAGGACAGGGGGACTAAACCTAGCCAAAAACATTCAGTACTTC. It is translated as CATSRSRTGGLNLAKNIQYF.

The V call is TRBV5-4, the J call TRBJ1-4, with D hard to call. The CDR3 is 14 residues long. Trimming removed 0 bases from V and 3 bases from J, with 6 bases in between. Per the germline V gene, CDR1 is SGHNT and CDR2 is YYREEE (reference sequence). CDR3 DNA: TGTGCCAGCAGCTTGGGTGGTTCTAATGAAAAACTGTTTTTT. This encodes CASSLGGSNEKLFF.

V and J are TRBV4-3 and TRBJ1-4, with D tentatively TRBD1 (6 bases). The CDR3 runs to 16 residues. Per germline, CDR1 LGHNA and CDR2 YSLEER. V was cut by 0 bases and J by 8 bases, with 16 bases left in between. The CDR3 nucleotides are TGCGCCAGCAGCCAAGAAGAAGGCAGGGGACACGAAAAACTGTTTTTT. This codes for CASSQEEGRGHEKLFF.

This chain uses TRBV19 with TRBJ1-4; no reliable D call. In germline, CDR1 is LNHDA, CDR2 SQIVND (reference sequence). V was pared by 7 bases and J by 14 bases, with 11 bases between. This CDR3 contains 10 residues. The CDR3 loop reads CASTRGLLFF. The CDR3 coding sequence is TGTGCCAGTACCCGAGGACTGCTGTTTTTT. The variable domain in full, completed from reference TRBV19 and TRBJ1-4, reads DGGITQSPKYLFRKEGQNVTLSCEQNLNHDAMYWYRQDPGQGLRLIYYSQIVNDFQKGDIAEGYSVSREKKESFPLTVTSAQKNPTAFYLCASTRGLLFFGSGTQLSVL.

The gene calls are TRBV5-1 and TRBJ2-2, with TRBD1 matching 8 bases. J was trimmed by 6 bases and V by 0 bases; bases with no gene match: 7. Germline assignment: CDR1 SGHRS and CDR2 YFSETQ. The CDR3 consists of 16 residues. The CDR3 reads CASSLGQGRVSGELFF. The CDR3 nucleotides read TGCGCCAGCAGCTTGGGACAGGGGCGAGTGTCCGGGGAGCTGTTTTTT.

The gene calls are TRBV30 and TRBJ1-6; D gene ambiguous. This CDR3 has 13 amino acids. The germline gives CDR1 GTSNPN, CDR2 SVGIG (reference sequence). Trimming took off 2 bases at V and 8 bases at J, with 10 bases between the two ends. The CDR3 DNA reads TGTGCCTGGAGTAGGCAGGAAGATTCACCCCTCCACTTT. It is translated as CAWSRQEDSPLHF.

The chain is built from TRBV7-9 and TRBJ2-7; D not resolved. CDR1 SEHNR and CDR2 FQNEAQ come from the germline V gene (reference sequence). The length of the CDR3 is 12 residues. CDR3 residues: CAVARQNYEQYF. As DNA, the CDR3 is TGTGCGGTCGCGAGGCAGAACTACGAGCAGTACTTC.

CDR3 region: CASSYAPAGFDTEAFF. The CDR3 bases are TGTGCCAGCAGTTACGCCCCGGCAGGGTTTGACACTGAAGCTTTCTTT. The chain combines TRBV6-5 with TRBJ1-1, with D perhaps TRBD1 (5 bases). CDR3 length: 16 residues. Germline V gene sequence: CDR1 MNHEY, CDR2 SVGAGI. Trimming took off 2 bases at V and 3 bases at J, with 16 bases between the two ends.

This chain links TRBV30 with TRBJ1-1; 8 bases fit TRBD1. The V gene end was trimmed by 1 base and the J gene end by 10 bases; junction bases not matched to a gene: 11. This CDR3 region has 14 residues. Looked up from germline, CDR1 is GTSNPN and CDR2 is SVGIG (reference sequence). The CDR3 reads CAWSDRGAGIVAFF. The CDR3 nucleotides are TGTGCCTGGAGTGACAGGGGGGCTGGGATAGTAGCTTTCTTT.

The chain joins TRBV19 to TRBJ1-2; 7 bases match TRBD1. V lost 3 bases, J lost 4 bases, and 5 bases stayed unmatched. The germline V gene has CDR1 LNHDA and CDR2 SQIVND (reference sequence). There are 14 residues in the CDR3. CDR3 bases: TGTGCCAGTAGTATGAGGGACAGTGGCTATGGCTACACCTTC. Amino acids: CASSMRDSGYGYTF.

This clone was seen only once. The rearrangement uses TRBV10-3 and TRBJ1-1; D is possibly TRBD1 (5 bases). Germline CDR1 is ENHRY and CDR2 is SYGVKD. The CDR3 loop spans 18 amino acids. Trimming took off 0 bases at V and 0 bases at J, with 17 bases between the two ends. This CDR3 reads CAISESSRALNMNTEAFF. The CDR3 region has the DNA TGTGCCATCAGTGAGTCGAGCAGGGCCCTAAATATGAACACTGAAGCTTTCTTT.